A selection of T cell receptor beta chains follows, all from one sample in a study of blood T cell repertoires in COVID-19. The data were produced by immunoSEQ multiplex PCR, yet TCRdb's version contains in-frame clones alone and is incomplete. The sample records about 160,000 clones, around 92% being singletons. Sequencing was done on a sample of peripheral blood. The source is a man under 40 with COVID-19, enrolled during active disease. CDR3s include the opening cysteine and the closing phenylalanine or tryptophan. The D gene is left open where the match is weak.

D,J,V,CDR3,DNA
TRBD1,TRBJ2-7,TRBV5-6,CASSSRQGADYEQYF,TGTGCCAGCAGCTCCCGACAGGGGGCGGACTACGAGCAGTACTTC
TRBD2,TRBJ2-4,TRBV11-2,CASSIVGPRAGDPKNIQYF,TGTGCCAGCAGTATAGTCGGTCCCAGGGCGGGAGATCCCAAAAACATTCAGTACTTC
NA,TRBJ1-5,TRBV25-1,CASSYSNQPQHF,TGTGCCAGCAGCTATAGCAATCAGCCCCAGCATTTT
NA,TRBJ1-5,TRBV27,CASSLSTHSNQPQHF,TGTGCCAGCAGTTTGTCGACACATAGCAATCAGCCCCAGCATTTT
NA,TRBJ2-4,TRBV3-1/TRBV3-2,CASSQVSGGVEYF,TGTGCCAGCAGCCAAGTTTCTGGGGGCGTCGAGTACTTC
TRBD2,TRBJ2-1,TRBV29-1,CSVEGTSGRADEQFF,TGCAGCGTTGAAGGGACTAGCGGGAGGGCCGACGAGCAGTTCTTC
NA,TRBJ1-2,TRBV19,CASSIRTAANYGYTF,TGTGCCAGTAGTATTCGAACAGCAGCTAACTATGGCTACACCTTC
TRBD1,TRBJ1-2,TRBV11-2,CASSLGQGGGYTF,TGTGCCAGCAGCTTAGGGCAGGGGGGAGGCTACACCTTC
TRBD1,TRBJ2-2,TRBV9,CASSVVGQLLNRGTGELFF,TGTGCCAGCAGCGTAGTGGGACAGCTCCTGAACAGAGGAACCGGGGAGCTGTTTTTT
NA,TRBJ1-3,TRBV28,CASTSGQGNTIYF,TGTGCCAGCACCTCAGGGCAGGGAAACACCATATATTTT
TRBD2,TRBJ2-1,TRBV5-4,CASSLGLAGPGNEQFF,TGTGCCAGCAGCTTGGGACTAGCGGGCCCCGGCAATGAGCAGTTCTTC